The next 20 T cell receptor beta chains were all read from a single sample in a study of T cells after yellow fever vaccination. TCRdb re-called the 5' RACE reads with MiXCR, one entry per CDR3 protein. The data show about 220,000 distinct CDR3 sequences, roughly 3.3% seen once. Sequencing used CD4+ T cells sorted from PBMCs, obtained 10 days after the yellow fever booster vaccination. The receptors stem from a man aged 18 to 29 who received the YFV17D yellow fever vaccine.

This clonotype was picked up a small number of times. The chain couples TRBV4-3 to TRBJ2-3; tentatively, D is TRBD2 (6 bases). CDR3 size: 15 residues. CDR1 is LGHNA, CDR2 YSLEER, per germline. With 4 bases removed from V and 2 bases from J, the gap between germline ends came to 13 bases. The CDR3 is CASSRSGLYTDTQYF. The DNA of the CDR3 is TGCGCCAGCAGCCGGAGCGGGCTGTACACAGATACGCAGTATTTT.

This clonotype has a handful of counts. The chain couples TRBV3-1 to TRBJ1-2; TRBD1 is a possible D gene (6 bases). The CDR3 spans 14 residues. The V gene's germline CDR1 is LGHDT and CDR2 YNNKEL (reference sequence). Trimming took 0 bases from V and 4 from J, leaving 9 bases between them. For the CDR3, the DNA is TGTGCCAGCAGCCAAGATGGAGGGGGCTATGGCTACACCTTC. It codes for CASSQDGGGYGYTF.

Many counts were recorded for this clonotype. The gene calls are TRBV5-1 and TRBJ1-1, with D maybe TRBD1 (6 bases). Germline values: CDR1 SGHRS, CDR2 YFSETQ. The CDR3 is made up of 14 amino acids. V lost 4 bases to trimming and J lost 5 bases, with 15 bases between them. CDR3 protein: CASSSNPGDTEAFF. The CDR3, as DNA: TGCGCCAGCAGCAGCAACCCAGGGGATACTGAAGCTTTCTTT.

This clonotype was recorded a few times. This chain joins TRBV7-2 and TRBJ2-7, with 8 bases that match TRBD1. Germline assignment: CDR1 SGHTA and CDR2 FQGNSA. The CDR3 loop spans 15 amino acids. V lost 3 bases and J lost 0; bases outside the gene matches: 4. CDR3: CASSFDRGPSYEQYV. In nucleotides, the CDR3 is TGTGCCAGCAGCTTCGACAGGGGCCCCTCCTACGAGCAGTACGTC.

This clonotype was counted many times. This chain uses TRBV12-3 or TRBV12-4 with TRBJ1-1, with D tentatively TRBD1 (6 bases). CDR3 length equals 16 residues. Trimming removed 3 bases at V and 5 bases at J, with 19 bases between. The CDR3: CASSFRGGWIGTEAFF. The CDR3 bases are TGTGCCAGCAGTTTCAGGGGAGGGTGGATCGGGACTGAAGCTTTCTTT.

This clonotype was recorded at least ten times. The chain links TRBV12-3 or TRBV12-4 to TRBJ1-1; D gene uncertain. This CDR3 has 15 amino acids. Deletions cut 5 bases from V and 0 bases from J, with 13 bases between. Here the CDR3 reads CASSPSGSMNTEAFF. The CDR3, as DNA: TGTGCCAGCAGTCCCTCGGGGAGCATGAACACTGAAGCTTTCTTT.

This clonotype was counted only a few times. The chain carries TRBV25-1 and TRBJ2-1; TRBD2 matches at 13 bases. The CDR3 contains 15 residues. The germline V gene encodes CDR1 MGHDK and CDR2 SYGVNS. Trimming at V came to 6 bases and at J to 8 bases, leaving 7 bases not matched to a gene. The CDR3 sequence is CASRKGLAGADEQFF. CDR3 sequence (DNA): TGTGCCAGCAGAAAAGGACTAGCGGGGGCAGATGAGCAGTTCTTC.

The sample holds a few counts of this clonotype. The rearrangement joins TRBV6-5 to TRBJ2-2, with D unresolved. This CDR3 comprises 14 residues. V was clipped by 7 bases and J by 6 bases, with 15 bases between them. Germline CDR1 reads MNHEY; CDR2 reads SVGAGI. The CDR3 sequence: CASNPVRRPGELFF. Here the CDR3 DNA reads TGTGCCAGCAATCCCGTTCGAAGACCCGGGGAGCTGTTTTTT.

This clonotype was seen ten or more times. The chain recombines TRBV29-1 with TRBJ1-1; D not resolved. Trimming cost V 3 bases and J 0 bases, with 8 bases left between them. This CDR3 spans 13 amino acids. Germline CDR1 SQVTM, CDR2 ANQGSEA. CDR3 DNA: TGCAGCGTTGACAGGCGGATGAACACTGAAGCTTTCTTT. As protein: CSVDRRMNTEAFF.

This clonotype showed up just a few times. The CDR3 bases are TGTGCCAGCAGTTTCTGGGTTAAAAACACCATATATTTT. It yields the protein CASSFWVKNTIYF. The rearrangement joins TRBV12-3 or TRBV12-4 to TRBJ1-3; D unclear. This CDR3 has 13 amino acids. Trimming took off 3 bases at V and 6 bases at J, with 9 bases between the two ends.

Only a few counts were recorded for this clonotype. The chain couples TRBV7-2 to TRBJ2-7; 11 nucleotides agree with TRBD1. The CDR3 runs 14 residues. Trimming at V came to 5 bases and at J to 2 bases, leaving 2 bases not matched to a gene. CDR1 and CDR2 (germline): SGHTA, FQGNSA. The CDR3, as DNA: TGTGCCAGCAGCACGGGACAGGGGGCCTACGAGCAGTACTTC. Protein: CASSTGQGAYEQYF.

This clonotype was seen more than once but under ten times. V usage is TRBV12-3 or TRBV12-4 and J usage is TRBJ1-1, with D maybe TRBD1 (6 bases). The CDR3 has 14 residues. V was shortened by 6 bases and J by 6 bases, with 17 bases between the two germline ends. Written as DNA, the CDR3 is TGTGCCAGCAGCCCATCCAGGGGTGAAGCTGAAGCTTTCTTT. As protein: CASSPSRGEAEAFF.

This clonotype was observed at least ten times. The chain is built from TRBV5-1 and TRBJ2-7; TRBD2 is a possible D gene (5 bases). Germline V gene data show CDR1 as SGHRS and CDR2 as YFSETQ. CDR3 length equals 16 residues. Deletions cut 0 bases from V and 1 base from J, with 14 bases between. CDR3 in DNA: TGCGCCAGCAGCTTGGGCAGCCGGGATGGTTCCTACGAGCAGTACGTC. This translates into CASSLGSRDGSYEQYV.

This chain links TRBV9 with TRBJ2-7, with 9 positions matching TRBD1. V shed 4 bases and J 5 bases; nucleotides not matched to a gene: 10. Germline-derived CDR1 and CDR2 are SGDLS and YYNGEE. The CDR3 extends over 15 amino acids. The CDR3: CASSSPGQGIDEQYF. The CDR3, as DNA: TGTGCCAGCAGCTCACCGGGACAGGGCATCGACGAGCAGTACTTC.

This clonotype was detected ten times or more. The rearrangement uses TRBV6-5 and TRBJ2-2; D tentatively fits TRBD1 or TRBD2 (5 bases each). The germline gives CDR1 MNHEY, CDR2 SVGAGI. The germline V and J ends were trimmed by 5 bases and 5 bases, with 12 bases remaining between them. The CDR3 is made up of 14 amino acids. As DNA, the CDR3 is TGTGCCAGCAGTACGGGACCCCCGACCGGGGAGCTGTTTTTT. This encodes CASSTGPPTGELFF.

This clonotype was counted many times. This chain links TRBV4-3 with TRBJ2-6; no definite D call. The V gene's germline CDR1 is LGHNA and CDR2 YSLEER. Trimming stripped 0 bases from V and 0 bases from J, with 12 bases between. CDR3 length: 18 residues. The CDR3 loop reads CASSQDWLLGSGANVLTF. In DNA, the CDR3 is TGCGCCAGCAGCCAAGATTGGTTGCTGGGCTCTGGGGCCAACGTCCTGACTTTC.

The sample holds many counts of this clonotype. CDR3 coding DNA: TGTGCCAGCCTGCGATGGCCAAACACTGAAGCTTTCTTT. Translation gives CASLRWPNTEAFF. The J gene is TRBJ1-1, the V gene TRBV6-2 or TRBV6-3; D is undetermined. The CDR3 contains 13 residues. Trimming removed 8 bases from V and 2 bases from J, with 12 bases in between. Germline V gives CDR1 MNHEY, CDR2 SVGEGT.

Regarding this clonotype: It may be a read error: a sequence one base away is much more abundant. CDR3 loop: CDSSFITGPSYGYTF. The DNA of the CDR3 is TGTGACAGCAGTTTTATCACAGGGCCCTCATATGGCTACACCTTC. This chain connects TRBV12-3 or TRBV12-4 to TRBJ1-2; tentative D call: TRBD1 (6 bases). This CDR3 has 15 amino acids.

This sequence joins TRBV5-8 and TRBJ2-7; D is ambiguous. V lost 0 bases and J 2 bases, leaving 9 bases between the germline ends. Germline lookup yields CDR1 SGHTS and CDR2 YDEGEE. CDR3 length: 14 amino acids. Here the CDR3 reads CASSLGVATYEQYF. The CDR3 nucleotides are TGTGCCAGCAGCTTGGGGGTTGCTACCTACGAGCAGTACTTC. The complete variable domain, with remaining parts taken from reference TRBV5-8 and TRBJ2-7, reads EAGVTQSPTHLIKTRGQQATLRCSPISGHTSVYWYQQALGLGLQFLLWYDEGEERNRGNFPPRFSGRQFPNYSSELNVNALELEDSALYLCASSLGVATYEQYFGPGTRLTVT.

This clonotype was counted between two and nine times. The chain has TRBV5-4 and TRBJ2-3; possible D gene TRBD1, 5 bases. The CDR3 totals 14 residues. V was cut by 4 bases and J by 1 base, with 10 bases left in between. The V gene's germline CDR1 is SGHNT and CDR2 YYREEE (reference sequence). The CDR3 DNA reads TGTGCCAGCAGCCCCCAAGGGGGCACAGATACGCAGTATTTT. Translated: CASSPQGGTDTQYF.